This T cell receptor beta chain was observed in a study of CD8 T cells in Susac syndrome (dated by TCRdb to between 2018 and 2021). Some background on the complete study: Whether CD8+ T cell activation and differentiation in Susac syndrome was antigen driven was tested using repertoire sequencing. The clonality of the CD8+ T cell repertoire was compared across 11 to 12 healthy donors, around 14 Susac syndrome patients and about 16 multiple sclerosis patients. The research as a whole found: The study acknowledged that relatively few individuals were included in the TCR sequencing and HLA analysis.

The CDR3 goes from the cysteine to the phenylalanine over 13 residues. CDR3 DNA only is kept here, 39 bases in frame from base 1. The germline V gene provides CDR1 SGDLS and CDR2 YYNGEE. V loses 0 bases of germline sequence and J loses 2 bases, and the interval between the two ends is 6 bases. High-throughput TCR beta sequencing profiled peripheral blood CD8+ and CD4+ T cells from healthy donors, Susac syndrome patients and multiple sclerosis patients. Healthy donors were included as age- and sex-matched controls. Bulk CD8+ and CD4+ T cells were purified magnetically by negative isolation, whereas CD8+ TEMRA cells were enriched by FACS. Blood was drawn into EDTA tubes, processed within 24 hours, and PBMCs were isolated by density gradient centrifugation. PBMCs intended for TCR sequencing were frozen in liquid nitrogen and were later thawed in a 37 degrees C water bath. A purity of at least 90% was achieved for sorted or isolated CD4+, CD8+ and CD8+ TEMRA cells.

On this clonotype: Its antigen specificity is not known. No much larger clonotype is one base removed from it; base qualities were not supplied.

RNA was extracted using the RNeasy kit, and about 0.45 to 1 ug of the RNA was reverse transcribed with random hexamers. The immunoSEQ multiplex PCR assay, covering 54 Vbeta and 13 Jbeta segments, was used to amplify TCR beta CDR3 regions. Bias from PCR amplification was corrected by using a synthetic template baseline for primer optimization and for computational correction. Per the authors' processing: Reads were annotated to V, D and J genes according to IMGT and were analyzed with immunoSEQ Analyzer, with only productive sequences retained. To calculate clonality, Shannon entropy was normalized by log2 of the number of productive unique sequences and then subtracted from one. For each patient and control, public and private clones were evaluated among the 100 most prevalent clones. Clones were defined as Susac-specific when absent from the healthy and MS cohorts, from about 1,100 published viral clones and from other ImmuneACCESS disease sequences. The public reads were reprocessed in TCRdb via fastp at Q25 and MiXCR, keeping in-frame beta chains. One record per CDR3 amino acid sequence lists the most common genes and DNA. These V and J calls are TCRdb output, not the study's own analysis. The sample table holds about 140,000 distinct CDR3 sequences, of which 94% were seen once. The ten largest clones capture over 0.25% of the sample.

Sample: CD8+ T cells from PBMCs. The receptor comes from a human donor in good health. The sequence links TRBV9 to TRBJ2-7; no D gene is confidently identified. The CDR3 sequence is CASSVAETYEQYF. The nucleotide sequence is given as TGTGCCAGCAGCGTAGCGGAAACCTACGAGCAGTACTTC.